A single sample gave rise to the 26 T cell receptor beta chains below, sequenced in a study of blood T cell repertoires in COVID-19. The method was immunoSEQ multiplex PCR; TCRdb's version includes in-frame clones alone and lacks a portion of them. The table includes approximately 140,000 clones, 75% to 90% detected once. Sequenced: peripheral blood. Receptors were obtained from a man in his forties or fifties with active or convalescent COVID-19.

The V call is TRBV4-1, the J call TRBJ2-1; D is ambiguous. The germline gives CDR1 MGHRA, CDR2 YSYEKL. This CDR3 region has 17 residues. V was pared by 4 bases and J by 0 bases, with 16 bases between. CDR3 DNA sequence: TGCGCCAGCAGCCTGAACACCGGGTCTAGCTCCTACAATGAGCAGTTCTTC. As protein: CASSLNTGSSSYNEQFF.

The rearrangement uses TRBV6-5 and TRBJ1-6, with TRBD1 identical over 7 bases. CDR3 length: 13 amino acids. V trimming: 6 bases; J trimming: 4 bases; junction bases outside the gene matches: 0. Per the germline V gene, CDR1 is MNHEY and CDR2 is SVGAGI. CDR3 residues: CASRTGYNSPLHF. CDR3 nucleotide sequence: TGTGCCAGCAGGACAGGGTATAATTCACCCCTCCACTTT.

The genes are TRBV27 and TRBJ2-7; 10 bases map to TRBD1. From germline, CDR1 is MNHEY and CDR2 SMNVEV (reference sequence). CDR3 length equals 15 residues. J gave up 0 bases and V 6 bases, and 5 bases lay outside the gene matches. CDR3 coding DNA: TGTGCCAGCAGCCAGAGACAGGGGGCCTCCTACGAGCAGTACTTC. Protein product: CASSQRQGASYEQYF.

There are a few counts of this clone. The CDR3 protein is CASSRRLADYNEQFF. The CDR3, as DNA: TGTGCCAGCAGCCGTCGACTAGCGGACTACAATGAGCAGTTCTTC. The chain combines TRBV11-2 with TRBJ2-1; 9 bases line up with TRBD2. Germline V gene data show CDR1 as SGHAT and CDR2 as FQNNGV. The CDR3 spans 15 residues. V shed 5 bases and J 3 bases; nucleotides not matched to a gene: 5.

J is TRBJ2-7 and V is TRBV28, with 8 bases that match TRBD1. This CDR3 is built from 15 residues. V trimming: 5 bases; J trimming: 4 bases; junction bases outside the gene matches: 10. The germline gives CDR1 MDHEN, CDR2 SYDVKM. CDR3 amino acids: CASSTQGATAYEQYF. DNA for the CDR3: TGTGCCAGCAGTACCCAGGGGGCTACGGCATACGAGCAGTACTTC. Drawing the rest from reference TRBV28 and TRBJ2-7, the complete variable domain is DVKVTQSSRYLVKRTGEKVFLECVQDMDHENMFWYRQDPGLGLRLIYFSYDVKMKEKGDIPEGYSVSREKKERFSLILESASTNQTSMYLCASSTQGATAYEQYFGPGTRLTVT.

CDR3 region: CASSEVRETQYF. Here the CDR3 DNA reads TGCGCCAGCAGCGAGGTTCGAGAGACCCAGTACTTC. The chain combines TRBV5-1 with TRBJ2-5; D remains ambiguous. The CDR3 sequence is 12 residues long. Trimming removed 4 bases at V and 4 bases at J, with 8 bases between. CDR1 is SGHRS, CDR2 YFSETQ, per germline.

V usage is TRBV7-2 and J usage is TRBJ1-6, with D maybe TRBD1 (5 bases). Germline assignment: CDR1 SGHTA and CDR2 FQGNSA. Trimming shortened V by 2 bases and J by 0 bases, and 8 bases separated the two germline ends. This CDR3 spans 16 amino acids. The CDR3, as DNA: TGTGCCAGCAGCTTATGGGGCCACTCCTATAATTCACCCCTCCACTTT. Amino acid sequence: CASSLWGHSYNSPLHF.

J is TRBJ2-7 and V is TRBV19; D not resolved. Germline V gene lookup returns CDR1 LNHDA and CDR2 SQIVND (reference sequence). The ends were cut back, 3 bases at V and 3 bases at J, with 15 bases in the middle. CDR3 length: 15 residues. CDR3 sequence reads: CASSIDIPPFYEQYF. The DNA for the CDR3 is TGTGCCAGTAGTATTGACATTCCCCCTTTCTACGAGCAGTACTTC.

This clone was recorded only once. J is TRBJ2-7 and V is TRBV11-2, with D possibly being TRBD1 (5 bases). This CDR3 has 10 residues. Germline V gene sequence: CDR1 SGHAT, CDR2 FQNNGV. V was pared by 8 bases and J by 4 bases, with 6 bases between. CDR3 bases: TGTGCCAGCGGACATTACGAGCAGTACTTC. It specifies CASGHYEQYF. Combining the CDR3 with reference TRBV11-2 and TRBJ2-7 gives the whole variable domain EAGVAQSPRYKIIEKRQSVAFWCNPISGHATLYWYQQILGQGPKLLIQFQNNGVVDDSQLPKDRFSAERLKGVDSTLKIQPAKLEDSAVYLCASGHYEQYFGPGTRLTVT.

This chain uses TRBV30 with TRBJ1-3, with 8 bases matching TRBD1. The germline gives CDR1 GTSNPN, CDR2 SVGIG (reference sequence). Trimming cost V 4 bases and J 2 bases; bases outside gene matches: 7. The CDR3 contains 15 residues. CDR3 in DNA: TGTGCCTGGACGACAATCAGGGGGCCTGGAAACACCATATATTTT. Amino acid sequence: CAWTTIRGPGNTIYF.

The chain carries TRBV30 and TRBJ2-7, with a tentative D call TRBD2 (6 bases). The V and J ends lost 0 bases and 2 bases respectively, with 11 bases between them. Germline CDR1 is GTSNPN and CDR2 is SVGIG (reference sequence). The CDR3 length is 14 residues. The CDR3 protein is CAWSVSSGPYEQYF. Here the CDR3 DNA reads TGTGCCTGGAGTGTATCGAGCGGGCCCTACGAGCAGTACTTC.

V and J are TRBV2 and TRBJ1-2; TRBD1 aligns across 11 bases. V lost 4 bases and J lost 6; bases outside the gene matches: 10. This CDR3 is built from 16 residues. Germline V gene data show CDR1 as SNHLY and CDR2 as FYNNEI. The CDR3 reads CASSVGQGVTAHGYTF. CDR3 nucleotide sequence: TGTGCCAGCAGTGTGGGACAGGGGGTGACGGCCCATGGCTACACCTTC.

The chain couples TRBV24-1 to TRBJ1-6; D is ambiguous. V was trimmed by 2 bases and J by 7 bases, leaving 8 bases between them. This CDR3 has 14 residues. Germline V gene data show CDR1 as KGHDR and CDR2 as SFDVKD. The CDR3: CATSDWAENSPLHF. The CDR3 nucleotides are TGTGCCACCAGTGATTGGGCAGAAAATTCACCCCTCCACTTT.

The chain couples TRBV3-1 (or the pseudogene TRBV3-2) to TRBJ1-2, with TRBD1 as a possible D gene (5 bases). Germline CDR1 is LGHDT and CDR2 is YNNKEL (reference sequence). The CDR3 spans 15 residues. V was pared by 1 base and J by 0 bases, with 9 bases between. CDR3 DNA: TGTGCCAGCAGCCAAGGGCAGGGATCTAACTATGGCTACACCTTC. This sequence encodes CASSQGQGSNYGYTF.

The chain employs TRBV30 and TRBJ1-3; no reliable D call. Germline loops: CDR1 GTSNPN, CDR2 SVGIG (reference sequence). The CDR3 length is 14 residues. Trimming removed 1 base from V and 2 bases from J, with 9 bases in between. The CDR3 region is CAWSARRAGNTIYF. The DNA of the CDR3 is TGTGCCTGGAGTGCGAGGAGGGCTGGAAACACCATATATTTT.

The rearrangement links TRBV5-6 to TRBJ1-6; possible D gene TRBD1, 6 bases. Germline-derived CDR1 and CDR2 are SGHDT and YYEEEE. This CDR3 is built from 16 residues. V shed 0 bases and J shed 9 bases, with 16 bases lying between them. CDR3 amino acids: CASSLAPGAVGSPLHF. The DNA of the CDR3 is TGTGCCAGCAGCTTGGCCCCAGGGGCTGTCGGTTCACCCCTCCACTTT.

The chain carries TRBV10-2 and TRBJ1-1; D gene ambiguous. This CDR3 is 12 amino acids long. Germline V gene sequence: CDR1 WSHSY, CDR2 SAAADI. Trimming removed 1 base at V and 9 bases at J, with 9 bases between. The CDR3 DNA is TGCGCCAGCAGTGAGTTCGGGGTTCAAGCTTTCTTT. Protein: CASSEFGVQAFF.

The CDR3 loop is CASSPTGAREAFF. In DNA form, the CDR3 reads TGTGCCAGTAGTCCCACAGGAGCACGGGAAGCTTTCTTT. The chain links TRBV19 to TRBJ1-1; maybe TRBD1 (5 bases). The V and J ends lost 5 bases and 8 bases respectively, with 15 bases between them. Germline-derived CDR1 and CDR2 are LNHDA and SQIVND (reference sequence). This CDR3 has 13 residues. Supplemented by reference TRBV19 and TRBJ1-1, the full variable domain reads DGGITQSPKYLFRKEGQNVTLSCEQNLNHDAMYWYRQDPGQGLRLIYYSQIVNDFQKGDIAEGYSVSREKKESFPLTVTSAQKNPTAFYLCASSPTGAREAFFGQGTRLTVV.

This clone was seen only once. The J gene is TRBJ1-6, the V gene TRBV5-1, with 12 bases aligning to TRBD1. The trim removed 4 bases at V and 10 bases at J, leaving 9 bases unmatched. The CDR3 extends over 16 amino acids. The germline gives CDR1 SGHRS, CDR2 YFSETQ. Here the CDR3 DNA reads TGCGCCAGCAGCAAGGGACAGGGGGCATTTGAATCACCCCTCCACTTT. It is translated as CASSKGQGAFESPLHF.

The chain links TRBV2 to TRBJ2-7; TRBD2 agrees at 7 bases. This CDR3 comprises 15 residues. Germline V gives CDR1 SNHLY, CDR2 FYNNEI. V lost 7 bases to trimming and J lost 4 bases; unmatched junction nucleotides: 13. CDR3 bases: TGTGCCAGCACTGAGCTCCGGGGGGTAGGGTACGAGCAGTACTTC. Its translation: CASTELRGVGYEQYF.

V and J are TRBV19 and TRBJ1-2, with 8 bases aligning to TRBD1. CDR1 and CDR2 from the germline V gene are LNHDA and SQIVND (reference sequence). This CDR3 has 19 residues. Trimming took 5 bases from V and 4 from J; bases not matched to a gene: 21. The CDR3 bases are TGTGCCAGTAGTGGTCCGGGACAGGATTCCCAGAGACGGTTCTATGGCTACACCTTC. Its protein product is CASSGPGQDSQRRFYGYTF.

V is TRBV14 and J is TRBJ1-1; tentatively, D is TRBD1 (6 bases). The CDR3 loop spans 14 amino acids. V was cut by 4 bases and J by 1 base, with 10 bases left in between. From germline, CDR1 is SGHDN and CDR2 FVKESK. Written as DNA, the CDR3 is TGTGCCAGCAGCCCGGACAGTTGGAACACTGAAGCTTTCTTT. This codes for CASSPDSWNTEAFF. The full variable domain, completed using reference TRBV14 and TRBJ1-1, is EAGVTQFPSHSVIEKGQTVTLRCDPISGHDNLYWYRRVMGKEIKFLLHFVKESKQDESGMPNNRFLAERTGGTYSTLKVQPAELEDSGVYFCASSPDSWNTEAFFGQGTRLTVV.

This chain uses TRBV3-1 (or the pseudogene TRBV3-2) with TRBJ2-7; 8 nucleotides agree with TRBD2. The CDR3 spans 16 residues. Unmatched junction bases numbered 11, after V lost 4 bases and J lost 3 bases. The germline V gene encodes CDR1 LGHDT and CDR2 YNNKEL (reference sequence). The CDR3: CASSPPFGGRSYEQYF. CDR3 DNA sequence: TGTGCCAGCAGCCCCCCTTTTGGCGGGAGGAGCTACGAGCAGTACTTC.

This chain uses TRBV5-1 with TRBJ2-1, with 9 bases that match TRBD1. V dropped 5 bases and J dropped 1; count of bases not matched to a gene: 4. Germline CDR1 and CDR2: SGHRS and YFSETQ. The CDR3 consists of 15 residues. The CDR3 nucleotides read TGCGCCAGCAGGCCCGGGACAGGGTCCTACAATGAGCAGTTCTTC. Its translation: CASRPGTGSYNEQFF.

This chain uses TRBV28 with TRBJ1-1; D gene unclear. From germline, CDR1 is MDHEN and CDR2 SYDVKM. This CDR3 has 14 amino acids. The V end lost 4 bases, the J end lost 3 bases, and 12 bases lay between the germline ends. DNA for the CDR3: TGTGCCAGCAGTTCCACCTGGGCCGACACTGAAGCTTTCTTT. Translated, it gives CASSSTWADTEAFF.

CDR3 in DNA: TGTGCCAGTAGTATATTGGGGCGCGACACCGGGGAGCTGTTTTTT. It codes for CASSILGRDTGELFF. The V gene is TRBV19, the J gene TRBJ2-2; D is perhaps TRBD1 (5 bases). This CDR3 comprises 15 residues. Germline loops: CDR1 LNHDA, CDR2 SQIVND (reference sequence). V lost 2 bases and J 3 bases, leaving 10 bases between the germline ends.